The 17 T cell receptor beta chains listed next were all sequenced from one sample in a study of patients and donors after allogeneic stem cell transplantation. TCRdb re-derived calls from the RT-PCR reads in MiXCR, one entry per CDR3 protein. Of about a million distinct CDR3 sequences in the sample, about a sixth were seen once. The source material was blood, either unsorted or a sorted T cell fraction (not recorded which). These TCRs come from a human donor who was either an allogeneic HSCT recipient or a stem cell or donor lymphocyte infusion donor (not recorded which). It is not recorded whose cells these are; they may come from a transplant donor.

The chain joins TRBV20-1 to TRBJ1-5, with D perhaps matching TRBD1 (5 bases). The V end lost 6 bases, the J end lost 0 bases, and 15 bases lay between the germline ends. In germline, CDR1 is DFQATT, CDR2 SNEGSKA (reference sequence). This CDR3 has 15 amino acids. The CDR3 bases are TGCAGTGCCCGACGGGGGGATTATAGCAATCAGCCCCAGCATTTT. Protein sequence: CSARRGDYSNQPQHF.

This clonotype occurred a few times. V usage is TRBV6-1 and J usage is TRBJ2-7; TRBD1 matches at 7 bases. Trimming took 7 bases from V and 2 from J; bases not matched to a gene: 8. The CDR3 runs 14 residues. CDR1 and CDR2 (germline): MNHNS, SASEGT. CDR3 in DNA: TGTGCCAGCATGGGACCAGGGGGAGCCTACGAGCAGTACTTC. Amino acid sequence: CASMGPGGAYEQYF.

The rearrangement uses TRBV6-1 and TRBJ2-1, with 9 bases aligning to TRBD2. This CDR3 region has 16 residues. Trimming removed 5 bases from V and 4 bases from J; junction bases left unmatched: 9. Germline CDR1 and CDR2: MNHNS and SASEGT. The CDR3 DNA follows: TGTGCCAGCAGTAGGGTAGGGACTAGCCCATACAATGAGCAGTTCTTC. Its protein is CASSRVGTSPYNEQFF.

This sequence joins TRBV5-1 and TRBJ1-2; TRBD1 matches at 7 bases. The germline gives CDR1 SGHRS, CDR2 YFSETQ. V trimming: 5 bases; J trimming: 2 bases; junction bases outside the gene matches: 9. The CDR3 is 15 amino acids. The CDR3 DNA sequence: TGCGCCAGCAGTCGTGACAGGGTATGGAACTATGGCTACACCTTC. Translating it yields CASSRDRVWNYGYTF.

This clonotype was seen at least ten times. This chain links TRBV5-1 with TRBJ1-2; TRBD1 aligns across 7 bases. Germline V gene lookup returns CDR1 SGHRS and CDR2 YFSETQ. With 2 bases clipped from V and 10 bases from J, the junction kept 5 bases outside the gene matches. CDR3 length: 12 residues. This CDR3 reads CASSFDRVYYTF. The CDR3 coding sequence is TGCGCCAGCAGCTTTGACAGGGTATACTACACCTTC.

As DNA, the CDR3 is TGTGCCAGCAGTTTCCGACAGCCGGGGGACACTGAAGCTTTCTTT. As protein: CASSFRQPGDTEAFF. The chain recombines TRBV12-3 or TRBV12-4 with TRBJ1-1, with TRBD1 as a possible D gene (5 bases). The CDR3 is 15 residues long. V lost 3 bases, J lost 3 bases, and 14 bases lay in between.

This rearrangement joins TRBV24-1 to TRBJ2-2; the D gene is possibly TRBD1 (6 bases). Germline CDR1 and CDR2: KGHDR and SFDVKD. V was cut by 2 bases and J by 3 bases, with 9 bases left in between. This CDR3 spans 15 amino acids. The CDR3 DNA is TGTGCCACCAGTGATTACAGGGATTACACCGGGGAGCTGTTTTTT. Its translation: CATSDYRDYTGELFF.

The sample holds a few counts of this clonotype. The genes are TRBV7-2 and TRBJ2-3; the D is unclear. CDR1 and CDR2 (germline): SGHTA, FQGNSA. This CDR3 spans 14 amino acids. V was clipped by 7 bases and J by 7 bases, with 18 bases between them. The CDR3 loop reads CASNSLDVLHTQYF. CDR3 DNA: TGTGCCAGCAACAGCTTAGACGTGTTACATACGCAGTATTTT.

This clonotype turned up a few times. V gene TRBV7-8 combines with J gene TRBJ1-2; D is possibly TRBD1 (5 bases). The V end was cut by 3 bases, the J end by 0 bases, with 11 bases between. Germline V gene sequence: CDR1 SGHVS, CDR2 FQNEAQ. This CDR3 has 15 amino acids. The DNA for the CDR3 is TGTGCCAGCAGCTTCACACCGGGACCTAACTATGGCTACACCTTC. This encodes CASSFTPGPNYGYTF.

This rearrangement joins TRBV27 to TRBJ2-5, with 7 nucleotides matching TRBD2. The germline gives CDR1 MNHEY, CDR2 SMNVEV (reference sequence). The CDR3 consists of 13 residues. The V gene end was trimmed by 8 bases and the J gene end by 1 base; junction bases not matched to a gene: 4. The CDR3, as DNA: TGTGCCAGCGGAGTAGCGGGCCAAGAGACCCAGTACTTC. Translated, it gives CASGVAGQETQYF.

This clonotype was observed many times. V is TRBV7-8 and J is TRBJ2-1; a weak D match, TRBD2 (5 bases). The length of the CDR3 is 17 residues. Trimming removed 2 bases at V and 0 bases at J, with 14 bases between. Germline V gene sequence: CDR1 SGHVS, CDR2 FQNEAQ. The CDR3 loop is CASSLFGLGSSYNEQFF. In nucleotides, the CDR3 is TGTGCCAGCAGCTTATTTGGACTGGGAAGCTCCTACAATGAGCAGTTCTTC.

This clonotype occurred a few times. The chain has TRBV27 and TRBJ2-7; 7 bases align to TRBD1. The CDR3 runs to 13 residues. Losses at the gene ends were 8 bases for V and 2 bases for J; bases not matched to a gene: 6. CDR1 is MNHEY and CDR2 is SMNVEV in the germline V gene (reference sequence). As DNA, the CDR3 is TGTGCCAGCCGCCCAGGACAGGCCTACGAGCAGTACTTC. Its protein is CASRPGQAYEQYF.

This clonotype was counted ten times or more. This chain connects TRBV5-1 to TRBJ2-2; D possibly corresponds to TRBD2 (5 bases). The V gene's germline CDR1 is SGHRS and CDR2 YFSETQ. The CDR3 covers 12 residues. The V and J ends lost 6 bases and 6 bases respectively, with 9 bases between them. CDR3 sequence (DNA): TGCGCCAGCATGACGGAGGCCGGGGAGCTGTTTTTT. Translation: CASMTEAGELFF. The complete variable domain, with remaining parts taken from reference TRBV5-1 and TRBJ2-2, reads KAGVTQTPRYLIKTRGQQVTLSCSPISGHRSVSWYQQTPGQGLQFLFEYFSETQRNKGNFPGRFSGRQFSNSRSEMNVSTLELGDSALYLCASMTEAGELFFGEGSRLTVL.

The chain combines TRBV27 with TRBJ2-7; D remains unclear. V shed 3 bases and J shed 2 bases, with 14 bases lying between them. Germline V CDR1 and CDR2: MNHEY, SMNVEV (reference sequence). The CDR3 consists of 15 residues. The CDR3, as DNA: TGTGCCAGCAGTTTGAATTCGAGGCAGCCCTACGAGCAGTACTTC. Translated, it gives CASSLNSRQPYEQYF.

V and J are TRBV6-5 and TRBJ2-7; D gene unclear. The germline V and J ends were trimmed by 3 bases and 0 bases, with 9 bases remaining between them. Germline V gene data show CDR1 as MNHEY and CDR2 as SVGAGI. The CDR3 consists of 14 residues. As DNA, the CDR3 is TGTGCCAGCAGTTATGAAGGCAGCTCCTACGAGCAGTACTTC. Translating gives CASSYEGSSYEQYF.

The chain couples TRBV27 to TRBJ1-6; D is ambiguous. The germline gives CDR1 MNHEY, CDR2 SMNVEV (reference sequence). V lost 7 bases and J 7 bases, leaving 14 bases between the germline ends. This CDR3 is built from 14 residues. The CDR3 coding sequence is TGTGCCAGCACCCACGCGGGCTTCAATTCACCCCTCCACTTT. Residues: CASTHAGFNSPLHF.

This clonotype was seen a handful of times. V and J are TRBV7-9 and TRBJ2-5; TRBD1 matches at 8 bases. Germline values: CDR1 SEHNR, CDR2 FQNEAQ (reference sequence). With 5 bases clipped from V and 3 bases from J, the junction kept 11 bases outside the gene matches. This CDR3 comprises 16 residues. The chain's CDR3 is CASSITNRDRKETQYF. For the CDR3, the DNA is TGTGCCAGCAGCATTACTAACCGGGACAGGAAAGAGACCCAGTACTTC.